Listed here is a single TCR beta chain. Germline CDR1 reads MNHEY; CDR2 reads SVGAGI. CDR3 length: 12 amino acids. The V end was cut by 6 bases, the J end by 6 bases, with 9 bases between. Per the study methods: Amplifying reference gene primers gave estimates of nucleated cell counts. Only in-frame clones appear in the TCRdb table, and some are missing; sequencing was by immunoSEQ multiplex PCR. That table furnishes V, J and clone size, whereas the DNA furnished D and trimming. This table has around 97,000 clones, 70% to 90% appearing once. The entry originates in a study of blood T cell repertoires in COVID-19. Overall study: There were acute and convalescent COVID-19 samples, and they came from the United States, Italy and Spain. PBMCs, B-cell-depleted T cells, or T cells were the source of the cDNA or gDNA that made up the material.

This chain connects TRBV6-5 to TRBJ2-1; D unclear. Sequencing was performed on peripheral blood. This clonotype was sampled from a human donor in a cohort sampled during active COVID-19. Here the CDR3 DNA reads TGTGCCAGCAGCCACAGATTCAATGAGCAGTTCTTC. This encodes CASSHRFNEQFF.